Given below is one T cell receptor (beta chain) in context. Clones were sequenced by immunoSEQ multiplex PCR, and TCRdb holds only the in-frame ones, with some missing. The sample carries 150,000 or so clones, about 90% recorded once. This sample stems from a study of T cell responses to AZD1222 COVID-19 vaccine. The CDR3 has 13 residues. Trimming took 6 bases from V and 2 from J; bases not matched to a gene: 3. The J gene is TRBJ2-5, the V gene TRBV12-3 or TRBV12-4; the match to TRBD1 covers 7 bases. The material sequenced was peripheral blood, taken 28 days after the second AZD1222 dose. The sequence was obtained from an adult who received the AZD1222 COVID-19 vaccine. CDR3 nucleotides: TGTGCCAGCAGAGGGACAGTACAAGAGACCCAGTACTTC. Translated: CASRGTVQETQYF.